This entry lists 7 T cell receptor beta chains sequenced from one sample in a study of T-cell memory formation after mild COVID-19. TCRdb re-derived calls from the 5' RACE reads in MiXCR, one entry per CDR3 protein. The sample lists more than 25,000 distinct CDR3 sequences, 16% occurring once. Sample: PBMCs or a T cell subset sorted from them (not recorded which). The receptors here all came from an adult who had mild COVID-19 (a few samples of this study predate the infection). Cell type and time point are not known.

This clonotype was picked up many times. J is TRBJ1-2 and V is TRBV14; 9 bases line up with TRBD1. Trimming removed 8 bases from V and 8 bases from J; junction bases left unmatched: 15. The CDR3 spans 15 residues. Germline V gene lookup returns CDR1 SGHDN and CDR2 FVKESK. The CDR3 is CASCPKTGGKKGYTF. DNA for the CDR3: TGTGCCAGCTGTCCGAAGACAGGGGGGAAAAAAGGCTACACCTTC.

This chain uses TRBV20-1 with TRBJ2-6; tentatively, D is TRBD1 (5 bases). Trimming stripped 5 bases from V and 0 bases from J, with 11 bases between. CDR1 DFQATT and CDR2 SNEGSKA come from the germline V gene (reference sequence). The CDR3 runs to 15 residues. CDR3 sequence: CSASPGISGANVLTF. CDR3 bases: TGCAGTGCTTCTCCAGGGATCTCTGGGGCCAACGTCCTGACTTTC.

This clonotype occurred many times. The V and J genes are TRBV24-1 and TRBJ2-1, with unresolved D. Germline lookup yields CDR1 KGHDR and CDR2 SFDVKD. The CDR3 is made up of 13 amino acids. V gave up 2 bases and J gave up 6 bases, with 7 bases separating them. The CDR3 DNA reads TGTGCCACCAGTGATTGGAAGGGCAATGAGCAGTTCTTC. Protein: CATSDWKGNEQFF.

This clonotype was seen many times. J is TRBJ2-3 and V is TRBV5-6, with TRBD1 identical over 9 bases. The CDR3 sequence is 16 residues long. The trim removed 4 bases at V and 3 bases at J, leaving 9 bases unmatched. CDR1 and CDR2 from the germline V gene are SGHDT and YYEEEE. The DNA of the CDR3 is TGTGCCAGCAGCCCCGTACGGGACAGGGAAACAGATACGCAGTATTTT. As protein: CASSPVRDRETDTQYF.

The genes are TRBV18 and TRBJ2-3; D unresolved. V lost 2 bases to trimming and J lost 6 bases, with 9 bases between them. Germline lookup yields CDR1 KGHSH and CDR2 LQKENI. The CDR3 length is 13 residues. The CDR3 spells CASSPLFSDTQYF. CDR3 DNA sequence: TGTGCCAGCTCACCATTGTTTTCCGATACGCAGTATTTT. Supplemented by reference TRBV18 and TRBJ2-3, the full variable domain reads NAGVMQNPRHLVRRRGQEARLRCSPMKGHSHVYWYRQLPEEGLKFMVYLQKENIIDESGMPKERFSAEFPKEGPSILRIQQVVRGDSAAYFCASSPLFSDTQYFGPGTRLTVL.

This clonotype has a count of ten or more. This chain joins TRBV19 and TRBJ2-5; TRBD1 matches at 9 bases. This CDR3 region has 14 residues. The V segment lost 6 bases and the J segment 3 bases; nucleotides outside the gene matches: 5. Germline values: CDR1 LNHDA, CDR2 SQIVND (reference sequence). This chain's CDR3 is CASSSQGAKETQYF. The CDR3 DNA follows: TGTGCCAGTAGCTCACAGGGGGCCAAAGAGACCCAGTACTTC.

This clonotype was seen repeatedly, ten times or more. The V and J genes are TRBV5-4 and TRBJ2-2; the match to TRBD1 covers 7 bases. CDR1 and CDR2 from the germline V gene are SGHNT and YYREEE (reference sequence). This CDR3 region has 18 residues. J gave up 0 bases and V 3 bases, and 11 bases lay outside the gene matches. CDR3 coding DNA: TGTGCCAGCAGCTCCGGGTCCAGGGGGTTCCCGAACACCGGGGAGCTGTTTTTT. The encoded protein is CASSSGSRGFPNTGELFF.